The source of this T cell receptor (beta chain) is a study of vaccination and CD4 T cells after COVID-19 (dated by TCRdb to between 2020 and 2023). In terms of the full investigation: Every convalescent patient had a positive nasal swab PCR test for SARS-CoV-2, with mild disease in nine patients and severe disease in one. Participants got two doses of the Pfizer-BioNTech BNT162b2 vaccine (n=8) or two doses of the Moderna mRNA-1273 vaccine (n=2). Post-COVID blood samples from convalescent patients were collected a median of roughly 100 days after diagnosis, with a range of roughly 35 to 161 days. In the convalescent cohort there were six males and four females, among whom were two Hispanic individuals, seven Caucasians, two Asians and one multiracial person. The spike-specific CD4+ TCR repertoire was compared before and after mRNA vaccination in about nine COVID-19 convalescent patients and a few infection-naive healthy vaccine recipients. Overlapping spike peptide pools from SARS-CoV-2 and from the common cold coronaviruses HCoV-NL63, HCoV-OC43 and HCoV-229E were used as culture stimuli. Control cultures received a CEFX viral epitope pool as the positive control, an HIV-1 Nef peptide pool as the negative control, or no peptide. The time from the second vaccine dose to post-vaccine blood sampling had a median of roughly 70 days and ranged from 14 to 241 days. Results and caveats for the whole study, not just this receptor: Relatively few convalescent patients were included in the study, and early timepoints after natural infection were not analyzed. The median number of SARS-CoV-2-reactive clonotypes rose from about 23 after infection to some 37 after vaccination, but the change was not significant. Nearly all vaccine-specific clones in convalescent patients (304 of 307) were mono-reactive for SARS-CoV-2 spike rather than cross-reactive with common cold coronaviruses. Among the post-vaccine SARS-CoV-2-reactive clones in convalescent patients, a median approximately 86% showed up only after vaccination, which suggests vaccine-specific priming.

Library construction relied on PCR. DNA from cultured CD4+ T cells underwent TCR sequencing with the Oncomine TCR Beta short-read assay at the Johns Hopkins FTIC core. The QIAamp micro DNA kit was used to extract genomic DNA from the cultured CD4+ T cells. Oncomine TCR Beta libraries from cultured CD4+ T cells were pooled with unique dual indexes and sequenced on an Illumina iSeq 100. For the original study's pipeline: Non-productive sequences were removed, and CDR3s not starting with C, not ending with F or W, or shorter than 7 amino acids were discarded. The MANAFEST web application identified antigen-specific clonotypes by comparing peptide-stimulated wells against reference wells and other culture wells. For a clone to be called positive, the clone needed an FDR below 0.05, an odds ratio above 5, and a productive frequency above 0.1% in at least two of three replicate wells. Clonotypes that were significantly expanded in both SARS-CoV-2 spike wells and at least one common cold coronavirus spike condition were defined as cross-reactive. Using R version 3.6.1, CDR3 homology was evaluated through Levenshtein distances (stringdist) along with unrooted phylogenetic trees (ape). The public reads were reanalyzed by TCRdb: fastp trimming at Q25, MiXCR alignment, in-frame beta chains only. Every distinct CDR3 protein forms one entry, paired with its most common genes and DNA. In this record, the V and J calls reflect TCRdb's handling and not the investigators' own analysis. This sample holds some 3,200 distinct CDR3 sequences; about three quarters were observed only once. Jointly, the top ten make up 24% of the sample.

V is pared back by 7 bases and J by 1 base, with 14 bases lying between the germline termini. The germline V gene sets CDR1 to SNHLY and CDR2 to FYNNEI. Including cysteine and phenylalanine, the CDR3 has 15 amino acids. The read is trimmed to its CDR3 DNA, 45 bases read in frame from base 1. What this sample's treatment or condition label stands for: roughly 10-day PBMC culture with coronavirus spike peptide pools or control peptides (ViraFEST assay). The ViraFEST assay was used in the study, in which antigen-specific T cells were expanded with peptide pools and expanded clonotypes were subsequently identified by TCR sequencing. The convalescent patients' positive SARS-CoV-2 PCR tests fell between March and December 2020, which was before the Alpha, Beta and Delta variants emerged in the United States. PBMCs were cultured at under 2.5 million per well in IMDM supplemented with 5% human AB serum and approximately 10 IU/ml IL-2, with around 10 ug/ml peptide pools added. Half of the culture medium was replaced with fresh IL-2-containing medium on days 3 and 7. After 10 to 11 days of culture, CD4+ T cells were isolated by negative selection with the EasySep CD4+ T cell isolation kit. PBMCs were separated from whole blood using Ficoll-Paque Plus gradient centrifugation and then either used fresh or cryopreserved at -140C. In general, triplicate wells were set up for every culture condition.

Of note for this clonotype: This receptor's antigen is unknown. Per-base qualities were not stored, and no clone one base away is much larger.

Sequencing was performed on CD4+ T cells from blood, cultured in vitro. The clonotype comes from a human donor who had recovered from COVID-19. The rearrangement joined TRBV2 to TRBJ1-5; the D segment cannot be called with confidence. The encoded CDR3 is CASTRYEGSNQPQHF. The sequenced DNA is TGTGCCAGCACCCGATACGAGGGAAGCAATCAGCCCCAGCATTTT.